The 18 T cell receptor beta chains given below trace back to one sample, sequenced in a study of blood T cell repertoires in COVID-19. Sequenced by immunoSEQ multiplex PCR; TCRdb stores in-frame clones only, minus some. The table includes roughly 180,000 clones, over 70% detected once. The sequenced material came from peripheral blood. The receptors derive from a man aged 55-75 years with active or convalescent COVID-19.

As concerns this clone: One end of the junction fails to match germline, which may point to a read error. The chain recombines TRBV6-2 or TRBV6-3 with TRBJ2-4, with TRBD1 matching over 8 bases. Germline-derived CDR1 and CDR2 are MNHEY and SVGEGT. This CDR3 has 12 residues. CDR3: CASSQGDRRQGF. CDR3 nucleotides: TGTGCCAGCAGTCAAGGGGACAGGCGGCAAGGCTTC.

The chain employs TRBV11-2 and TRBJ2-7, with D tentatively TRBD1 (5 bases). The CDR3 extends over 16 amino acids. The germline V gene encodes CDR1 SGHAT and CDR2 FQNNGV. Deletions cut 1 base from V and 1 base from J, with 14 bases between. The CDR3: CASSLGLGRRSYEQYF. The CDR3 nucleotides read TGTGCCAGCAGCTTAGGACTGGGGCGTCGGTCCTACGAGCAGTACTTC.

In its sample, this clone was seen a few times. The rearrangement joins TRBV10-3 to TRBJ1-3; no reliable D call. The ends were cut back, 10 bases at V and 2 bases at J, with 12 bases in the middle. This CDR3 has 13 amino acids. Germline V CDR1 and CDR2: ENHRY, SYGVKD. CDR3 coding DNA: TGTGCCACTAGGGAGCTAGCTGGAAACACCATATATTTT. Protein: CATRELAGNTIYF.

The J gene is TRBJ2-3, the V gene TRBV18, with 12 nucleotides matching TRBD2. The CDR3 spans 16 residues. The junction had 1 base not matched to a gene; V was cut back by 3 bases and J by 0 bases. Germline CDR1 reads KGHSH; CDR2 reads LQKENI. The CDR3 reads CASSPLAGGSTDTQYF. The CDR3 nucleotides are TGTGCCAGCTCACCTCTAGCGGGAGGGAGCACAGATACGCAGTATTTT.

The V gene is TRBV18, the J gene TRBJ2-1; D uncertain. Germline CDR1 and CDR2: KGHSH and LQKENI. This CDR3 spans 16 amino acids. V lost 2 bases to trimming and J lost 6 bases, with 17 bases between them. Here the CDR3 reads CASSPTLESSGNEQFF. The CDR3, as DNA: TGTGCCAGCTCACCAACGTTGGAGTCCTCGGGCAATGAGCAGTTCTTC. Complete variable domain (other parts from reference TRBV18 and TRBJ2-1): NAGVMQNPRHLVRRRGQEARLRCSPMKGHSHVYWYRQLPEEGLKFMVYLQKENIIDESGMPKERFSAEFPKEGPSILRIQQVVRGDSAAYFCASSPTLESSGNEQFFGPGTRLTVL.

This clone was seen only once. The chain combines TRBV6-1 with TRBJ1-5; 8 positions agree with TRBD1. With V trimmed by 1 base and J by 4 bases, 12 bases remained unmatched. This CDR3 is built from 18 residues. CDR1 MNHNS and CDR2 SASEGT come from the germline V gene. The CDR3 coding sequence is TGTGCCAGCAGTGAAGGACCCCCGGGACAGGTGACTAATCAGCCCCAGCATTTT. Protein product: CASSEGPPGQVTNQPQHF.

The CDR3 bases are TGTGCCAGCAGCGTACTTCCCGGGGGGGGAGGACTATTCACAGATACGCAGTATTTT. This sequence encodes CASSVLPGGGGLFTDTQYF. V usage is TRBV9 and J usage is TRBJ2-3; 8 nucleotides align to TRBD2. J lost 2 bases, V lost 1 base, and 15 bases had no gene match. CDR3 length: 19 residues. Germline-derived CDR1 and CDR2 are SGDLS and YYNGEE.

This chain links TRBV6-4 with TRBJ2-7, with no clear D. The CDR3 loop spans 15 amino acids. Trimming shortened V by 6 bases and J by 3 bases, and 18 bases separated the two germline ends. Germline V CDR1 and CDR2: MRHNA, SNTAGT. This CDR3 is CASRIERLKYYEQYF. The CDR3, as DNA: TGTGCCAGCAGGATCGAGAGGCTAAAGTACTACGAGCAGTACTTC.

This clone was seen once. The V and J genes are TRBV4-3 and TRBJ2-2; 11 bases fit TRBD2. Germline CDR1 reads LGHNA; CDR2 reads YSLEER. Losses at the gene ends were 3 bases for V and 0 bases for J; bases not matched to a gene: 0. The CDR3 is 16 residues long. The CDR3 sequence is CASSQGLAANTGELFF. CDR3 nucleotides: TGCGCCAGCAGCCAGGGACTAGCGGCGAACACCGGGGAGCTGTTTTTT.

In this sample, this clone turned up a few times. CDR3 bases: TGTGCCAGCAGTAAGGGGGCCTGGAGCAATCAGCCCCAGCATTTT. It yields the protein CASSKGAWSNQPQHF. This chain connects TRBV6-2 or TRBV6-3 to TRBJ1-5; 7 nucleotides align to TRBD1. Unmatched junction bases numbered 5, after V lost 5 bases and J lost 1 base. The V gene's germline CDR1 is MNHEY and CDR2 SVGEGT. The CDR3 covers 15 residues.

The rearrangement links TRBV19 to TRBJ2-7; unclear D gene. Trimming removed 3 bases from V and 7 bases from J, with 10 bases in between. This CDR3 region has 12 residues. CDR1 is LNHDA and CDR2 is SQIVND in the germline V gene (reference sequence). CDR3 bases: TGTGCCAGTAGTATCTCAGGTTTAGAGCAGTACTTC. This sequence encodes CASSISGLEQYF. The full variable domain, in which reference TRBV19 and TRBJ2-7 provide the parts outside the CDR3, is DGGITQSPKYLFRKEGQNVTLSCEQNLNHDAMYWYRQDPGQGLRLIYYSQIVNDFQKGDIAEGYSVSREKKESFPLTVTSAQKNPTAFYLCASSISGLEQYFGPGTRLTVT.

The CDR3: CASTSSRVRYEQYF. The CDR3 coding sequence is TGTGCCAGCACCTCAAGTCGAGTTCGCTACGAGCAGTACTTC. The J gene is TRBJ2-7, the V gene TRBV6-5; no clear D. V shed 7 bases and J shed 3 bases, with 16 bases lying between them. The length of the CDR3 is 14 residues. Germline CDR1 and CDR2: MNHEY and SVGAGI.

The V and J genes are TRBV7-2 and TRBJ2-7, with 7 bases lining up with TRBD1. Germline values: CDR1 SGHTA, CDR2 FQGNSA. The V segment lost 2 bases and the J segment 0 bases; nucleotides outside the gene matches: 10. The CDR3 sequence is 17 residues long. The CDR3 is CASSLPPSGQSSYEQYF. The CDR3 DNA follows: TGTGCCAGCAGCTTACCCCCATCGGGACAGAGCTCCTACGAGCAGTACTTC.

The chain uses TRBV20-1 and TRBJ1-2; D uncertain. Trimming pared 6 bases from V and 2 bases from J, leaving 7 bases between. Germline loops: CDR1 DFQATT, CDR2 SNEGSKA (reference sequence). CDR3 length equals 11 residues. The CDR3 sequence is CSAGANYGYTF. CDR3 in DNA: TGCAGTGCCGGAGCAAACTATGGCTACACCTTC.

V gene TRBV18 combines with J gene TRBJ2-1, with a possible D match to TRBD2 (5 bases). V was pared by 6 bases and J by 8 bases, with 8 bases between. This CDR3 is 11 amino acids long. In germline, CDR1 is KGHSH, CDR2 LQKENI. The CDR3 coding sequence is TGTGCCAGCTCTACGCGGGATGAGCAGTTCTTC. Translating gives CASSTRDEQFF.

The chain links TRBV28 to TRBJ2-7, with 7 positions matching TRBD1. CDR1 is MDHEN, CDR2 SYDVKM, per germline. The V and J ends lost 8 bases and 2 bases, in that order; junction bases with no gene match: 0. The CDR3 totals 11 residues. The DNA of the CDR3 is TGTGCCAGCGGGACAGCCTACGAGCAGTACTTC. Amino acids: CASGTAYEQYF.

V and J are TRBV5-4 and TRBJ2-1; TRBD2 might be the D (5 bases). Trimming removed 1 base at V and 8 bases at J, with 16 bases between. Germline CDR1 is SGHNT and CDR2 is YYREEE (reference sequence). CDR3 length: 15 amino acids. CDR3 coding DNA: TGTGCCAGCAGCTTGACTAGTCAAGGTAACTATGAGCAGTTCTTC. This encodes CASSLTSQGNYEQFF.

This clone was found a few times. The chain employs TRBV19 and TRBJ2-1; 8 positions agree with TRBD1. Germline CDR1 LNHDA, CDR2 SQIVND (reference sequence). The CDR3 is 15 residues long. V lost 3 bases, J lost 7 bases, and 8 bases stayed unmatched. Here the CDR3 DNA reads TGTGCCAGTAGTATTTCAGGGGGCAAAGGGAATGAGCAGTTCTTC. Translated: CASSISGGKGNEQFF.